These T cell receptor beta chains were read from a single sample in a study of T cells in Graves' hyperthyroidism and ophthalmopathy. Via MiXCR, TCRdb re-called the multiplex PCR reads, giving one row per CDR3 protein. The sample consists of 500,000 or so distinct CDR3 sequences, roughly 17% of them appearing once. Sequencing was performed on blood. Every receptor here comes from a woman between 18 and 30 years old with Graves' ophthalmopathy. Each CDR3 is given with its conserved first and last residue. D genes are given only for firm matches. Clone size is not always given. Where it is, it says once, few, many or a class for expanded clones.

v_call	clone_size	j_call	d_call	cdr3_aa	cdr3_nt
TRBV6-1	many	TRBJ2-3	.	CASSEEVASTDTQYF	TGTGCCAGCAGTGAAGAAGTGGCTAGCACAGATACGCAGTATTTT
TRBV20-1	many	TRBJ2-7	.	CSAREISSYEQYF	TGCAGTGCTAGAGAGATTAGCTCGTACGAGCAGTACTTC
TRBV28	many	TRBJ1-2	TRBD1	CASSFLSRKGASGYTF	TGTGCCAGCAGTTTCCTTTCACGGAAGGGGGCGAGTGGCTACACCTTC
TRBV4-1	.	TRBJ1-1	.	CASSQEGRETEAFF	TGCGCCAGCAGCCAAGAGGGACGGGAGACTGAAGCTTTCTTT
TRBV20-1	few	TRBJ1-1	.	CSAKWNTEAFF	TGCAGTGCCAAGTGGAACACTGAAGCTTTCTTT
TRBV20-1	many	TRBJ2-1	.	CSARGGFDEQFF	TGCAGTGCCCGAGGCGGGTTCGATGAGCAGTTCTTC
TRBV5-1	many	TRBJ1-4	TRBD1	CASSPSGTGDEKLFF	TGCGCCAGCAGCCCCTCCGGGACAGGGGATGAAAAACTGTTTTTT
TRBV29-1	.	TRBJ1-1	.	CSVEDWGRPMNTEAFF	TGCAGCGTTGAAGATTGGGGGAGACCCATGAACACTGAAGCTTTCTTT
TRBV5-1	few	TRBJ2-3	TRBD2	CASSLARTSGITDTQYF	TGCGCCAGCAGCTTGGCCAGGACTAGCGGGATCACAGATACGCAGTATTTT
TRBV20-1	many	TRBJ2-2	.	CSARVSGKTNTGELFF	TGCAGTGCTAGAGTTTCGGGCAAAACGAACACCGGGGAGCTGTTTTTT
TRBV19	few	TRBJ1-1	TRBD1	CASIKGQGAMRTEAFF	TGTGCCAGTATCAAAGGGCAGGGGGCTATGCGCACTGAAGCTTTCTTT
TRBV13	few	TRBJ2-2	.	CASSLGLWKAGELFF	TGTGCCAGCAGCTTAGGCCTCTGGAAGGCCGGGGAGCTGTTTTTT
TRBV20-1	many	TRBJ2-7	TRBD2	CSARGGLAGGLTYEQYF	TGCAGTGCTAGAGGTGGACTAGCGGGGGGACTGACCTACGAGCAGTACTTC
TRBV5-1	.	TRBJ2-3	.	CASSLGQTSTDTQYF	TGCGCCAGCAGCTTGGGACAAACCAGCACAGATACGCAGTATTTT
TRBV5-1	.	TRBJ2-1	.	CASNLRTGRSYNEQFF	TGCGCCAGCAACCTTAGAACGGGCCGCTCCTACAATGAGCAGTTCTTC
TRBV28	.	TRBJ1-1	TRBD1	CASTPLRDRGVWTEAFF	TGTGCCAGCACCCCCCTCCGGGACAGGGGCGTTTGGACTGAAGCTTTCTTT
TRBV2	many	TRBJ1-2	TRBD1	CASREDREHGYTF	TGTGCCAGCAGGGAGGACAGGGAGCATGGCTACACCTTC
TRBV27	few	TRBJ1-5	TRBD1	CASSLWGQGFGSNQPQHF	TGTGCCAGCAGTTTATGGGGACAGGGGTTTGGGAGCAATCAGCCCCAGCATTTT
TRBV19	.	TRBJ2-3	TRBD1	CATLSGGPDTQYF	TGTGCCACCCTCTCAGGGGGTCCAGATACGCAGTATTTT
TRBV12-3/TRBV12-4	.	TRBJ1-4	.	CASSLIGFLEKLFF	TGTGCCAGCAGTTTGATTGGGTTTTTAGAAAAACTGTTTTTT
TRBV28	.	TRBJ1-5	.	CASSLWGTYSNQPQHF	TGTGCCAGCAGTTTATGGGGCACCTATAGCAATCAGCCCCAGCATTTT
TRBV2	many	TRBJ2-1	TRBD2	CASSVSSRASGDDNEQFF	TGTGCCAGCAGTGTTAGCAGTCGGGCTAGCGGGGATGACAATGAGCAGTTCTTC
TRBV5-1	many	TRBJ2-3	TRBD2	CASSLVGGRVDTQYF	TGCGCCAGCAGCTTGGTAGGCGGGAGAGTAGATACGCAGTATTTT
TRBV6-1	few	TRBJ2-2	TRBD2	CASSSGRATGELFF	TGTGCCAGCAGTAGCGGGAGGGCCACCGGGGAGCTGTTTTTT
TRBV5-6	few	TRBJ1-2	.	CASTAQGNYGYTF	TGTGCCAGCACCGCCCAAGGAAATTATGGCTACACCTTC
TRBV30	many	TRBJ1-1	.	CAWSVFEFGRGSEAFF	TGTGCCTGGAGTGTATTTGAATTTGGGAGGGGGTCTGAAGCTTTCTTT
TRBV20-1	.	TRBJ1-2	TRBD1	CSARDLRTGDYGYTF	TGCAGTGCTAGAGATCTCCGGACAGGGGATTATGGCTACACCTTC
TRBV7-3	.	TRBJ2-1	.	CASSLSGHNEQFF	TGTGCCAGCAGCTTAAGCGGTCACAATGAGCAGTTCTTC
TRBV3-1	.	TRBJ2-2	TRBD2	CASLVKTSVVGELFF	TGTGCCAGCTTGGTCAAGACTAGCGTTGTCGGGGAGCTGTTTTTT
TRBV2	many	TRBJ2-3	.	CASSEGPEGTQYF	TGTGCCAGCAGTGAAGGTCCGGAGGGTACGCAGTATTTT
TRBV30	many	TRBJ2-2	TRBD2	CAWSGGTKTGELFF	TGTGCCTGGAGTGGAGGGACTAAAACCGGGGAGCTGTTTTTT
TRBV7-9	.	TRBJ2-7	TRBD2	CASAPDSGGEQYF	TGTGCCAGCGCCCCTGATAGCGGGGGCGAGCAGTACTTC
TRBV3-1	.	TRBJ1-2	TRBD1	CASTTQGASGYTF	TGTGCCAGCACTACACAGGGGGCGAGCGGCTACACCTTC
TRBV28	many	TRBJ2-1	TRBD1	CASSLPGQGYNEQFF	TGTGCCAGCAGTTTACCGGGACAGGGGTACAATGAGCAGTTCTTC
TRBV11-2	few	TRBJ2-1	.	CASRGIRASSIYNEQFF	TGTGCCAGCAGGGGGATTAGGGCGTCCTCAATCTACAATGAGCAGTTCTTC
TRBV29-1	.	TRBJ1-1	.	CSVGQAGAEAFF	TGCAGCGTTGGACAGGCGGGCGCTGAAGCTTTCTTT
TRBV20-1	.	TRBJ2-3	TRBD1	CSAQPGQRQDTQYF	TGCAGTGCCCAACCGGGACAGAGACAAGATACGCAGTATTTT
TRBV4-1	.	TRBJ1-1	.	CASSHPGGATEAFF	TGCGCCAGCAGCCACCCCGGAGGGGCGACTGAAGCTTTCTTT
TRBV7-9	many	TRBJ2-1	.	CASSLVLGNNEQFF	TGTGCCAGCAGCTTAGTTCTGGGGAACAATGAGCAGTTCTTC
TRBV25-1	few	TRBJ2-7	.	CASSVVSLYEQYF	TGTGCCAGCAGTGTGGTGAGCCTTTACGAGCAGTACTTC
TRBV6-1	few	TRBJ2-7	.	CASSDFLGSSYEQYF	TGTGCCAGCAGTGACTTCCTCGGTAGCTCCTACGAGCAGTACTTC
TRBV18	many	TRBJ2-3	TRBD2	CASSPRDYSVPTQYF	TGTGCCAGCTCACCTAGGGACTATTCGGTCCCTACGCAGTATTTT
TRBV20-1	many	TRBJ2-5	TRBD2	CSASLAGETQYF	TGCAGTGCTAGCCTAGCGGGGGAGACCCAGTACTTC
TRBV2	many	TRBJ1-3	TRBD1	CASSEGQSSGNTIYF	TGTGCCAGCAGTGAGGGACAGAGCTCTGGAAACACCATATATTTT
TRBV27	.	TRBJ2-7	.	CASRVFGGSSYEQYF	TGTGCCAGCAGAGTTTTCGGCGGCAGCTCCTACGAGCAGTACTTC
TRBV5-1	.	TRBJ2-5	.	CASSLDAGQETQYF	TGCGCCAGCAGCTTAGACGCGGGTCAAGAGACCCAGTACTTC
TRBV2	few	TRBJ2-1	.	CASSVRDPYNEQFF	TGTGCCAGCAGTGTTAGGGACCCCTACAATGAGCAGTTCTTC
TRBV7-3	many	TRBJ2-7	TRBD1	CASSSSWTGYHEQYF	TGTGCCAGCAGCTCATCCTGGACAGGGTACCACGAGCAGTACTTC
TRBV20-1	many	TRBJ2-3	.	CSAPQSTDTQYF	TGCAGTGCCCCCCAGAGCACAGATACGCAGTATTTT
TRBV5-1	many	TRBJ2-3	TRBD1	CASSMSETGTDTQYF	TGCGCCAGCAGCATGTCCGAGACAGGGACAGATACGCAGTATTTT